This TCR beta chain was retrieved from a study of T-cell reconstitution after alpha-beta-depleted transplantation in children (TCRdb year 2016). In the study overall: Using TCR repertoire profiling, the study followed T-cell immune reconstitution in a quantitative way in children after TCRalphabeta/CD19-depleted allogeneic hematopoietic cell transplantation.

This clonotype has at least ten counts. This clone's antigen is unknown. No much larger clone is present one base from it, and per-base qualities are unavailable. Libraries were made using PCR. The run used an Illumina HiSeq 2500. To normalize quantification of the TCRbeta repertoire, the TCR libraries were built with molecular barcoding that relied on unique molecular identifiers. TCRdb trimmed public reads at Q25 via fastp, called clones via MiXCR and kept in-frame beta chains. Identical CDR3 protein sequences are pooled into one entry, listed with their most common genes and DNA. The sample table records more than 200,000 distinct CDR3 sequences; around 8.4% of these occur just once. About 40% of the sample rests with the top ten. In the paper's terms, the treatment or condition label means: allogeneic hematopoietic cell transplantation with graft depleted of TCRalphabeta T cells and CD19 B cells. The children who served as transplant recipients had been given grafts of TCRalphabeta/CD19-depleted allogeneic hematopoietic cells.

The CDR3, cysteine through phenylalanine, is 18 amino acids long. Only CDR3 DNA is held: 54 bases, read in frame from base 1. V loses 2 bases, J loses 4 bases, and the germline ends lie 23 bases apart. Based on the germline V gene, the CDR1 and CDR2 sequences are SGHAT and FQNNGV. The full study reports these points: Over the following months the frequencies of hyperexpanded clones went down, and after one year T-cell counts and TCRbeta diversity were mostly credited to newly produced T cells. In some patients, the high TCRbeta diversity seen at day 60 was put down to recipient T cells and intrathymic progenitors that had survived conditioning. The apparently early alphabetaT-cell count recovery about two months after transplant was reportedly dependent on only several hundred rapidly expanded clones derived from non-depleted graft cells.

The TCR originated in a male patient aged 2 to 9 who had a stem cell transplant for acute myeloid leukemia, so the T cells may come from the graft donor. The sample was PBMCs, mostly from graft donor cells, taken 360 days after TCRalphabeta/CD19-depleted stem cell transplant. The chain employs TRBV11-2 and TRBJ1-2, and TRBD1 may be the D gene, going by 5 matching bases. The CDR3 is CASSLSSHGGDTSYGYTF. The nucleotides read TGTGCCAGCAGCTTATCATCCCATGGAGGGGATACATCCTATGGCTACACCTTC.